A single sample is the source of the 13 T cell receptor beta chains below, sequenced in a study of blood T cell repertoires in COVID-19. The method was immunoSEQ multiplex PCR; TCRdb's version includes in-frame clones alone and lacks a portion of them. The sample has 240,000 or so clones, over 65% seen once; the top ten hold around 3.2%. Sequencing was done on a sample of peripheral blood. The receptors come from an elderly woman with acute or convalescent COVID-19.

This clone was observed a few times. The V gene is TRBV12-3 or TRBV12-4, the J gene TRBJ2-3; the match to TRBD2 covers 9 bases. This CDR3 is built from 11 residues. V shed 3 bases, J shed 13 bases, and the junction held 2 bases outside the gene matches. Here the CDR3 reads CASSFAGGKYF. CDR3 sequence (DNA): TGTGCCAGCAGTTTCGCGGGGGGGAAGTATTTT.

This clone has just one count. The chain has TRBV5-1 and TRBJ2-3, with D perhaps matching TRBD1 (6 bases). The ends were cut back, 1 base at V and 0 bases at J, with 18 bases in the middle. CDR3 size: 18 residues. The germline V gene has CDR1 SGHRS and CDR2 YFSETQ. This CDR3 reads CASSLMGHLISSTDTQYF. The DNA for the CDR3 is TGCGCCAGCAGCTTGATGGGACACCTAATCTCTAGCACAGATACGCAGTATTTT. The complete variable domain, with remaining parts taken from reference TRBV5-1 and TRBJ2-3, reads KAGVTQTPRYLIKTRGQQVTLSCSPISGHRSVSWYQQTPGQGLQFLFEYFSETQRNKGNFPGRFSGRQFSNSRSEMNVSTLELGDSALYLCASSLMGHLISSTDTQYFGPGTRLTVL.

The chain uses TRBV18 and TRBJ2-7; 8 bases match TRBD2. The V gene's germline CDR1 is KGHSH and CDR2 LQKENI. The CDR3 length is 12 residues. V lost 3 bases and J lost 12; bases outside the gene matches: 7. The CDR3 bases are TGTGCCAGCTCACCCGGACTAGCCGACCCGTACTTC. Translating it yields CASSPGLADPYF. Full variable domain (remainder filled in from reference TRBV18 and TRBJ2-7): NAGVMQNPRHLVRRRGQEARLRCSPMKGHSHVYWYRQLPEEGLKFMVYLQKENIIDESGMPKERFSAEFPKEGPSILRIQQVVRGDSAAYFCASSPGLADPYFGPGTRLTVT.

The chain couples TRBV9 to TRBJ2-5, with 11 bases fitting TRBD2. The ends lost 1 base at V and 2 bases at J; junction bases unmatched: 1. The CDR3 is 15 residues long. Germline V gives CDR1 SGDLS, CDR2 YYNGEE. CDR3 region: CASSVPSGGQETQYF. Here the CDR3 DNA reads TGTGCCAGCAGCGTACCTAGCGGGGGGCAAGAGACCCAGTACTTC.

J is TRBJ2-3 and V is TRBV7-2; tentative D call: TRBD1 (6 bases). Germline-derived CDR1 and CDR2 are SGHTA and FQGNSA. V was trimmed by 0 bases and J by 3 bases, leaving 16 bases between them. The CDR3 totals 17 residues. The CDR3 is CASSLAARGRGTDTQYF. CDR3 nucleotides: TGTGCCAGCAGCTTAGCGGCCAGGGGAAGGGGAACAGATACGCAGTATTTT.

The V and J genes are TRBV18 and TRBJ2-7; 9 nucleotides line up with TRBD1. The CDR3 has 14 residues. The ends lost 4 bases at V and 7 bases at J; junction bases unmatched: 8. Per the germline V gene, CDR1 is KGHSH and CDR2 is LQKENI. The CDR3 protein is CASSRDRARGEQYF. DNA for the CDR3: TGTGCCAGCTCACGGGACAGGGCCAGGGGGGAGCAGTACTTC.

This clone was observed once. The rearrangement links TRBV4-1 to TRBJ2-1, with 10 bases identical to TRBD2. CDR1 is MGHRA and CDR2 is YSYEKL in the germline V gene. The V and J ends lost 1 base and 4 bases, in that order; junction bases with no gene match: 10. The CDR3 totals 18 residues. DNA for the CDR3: TGCGCCAGCAGCCAAGTTGATATGGGACTAGCGACGTACAATGAGCAGTTCTTC. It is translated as CASSQVDMGLATYNEQFF.

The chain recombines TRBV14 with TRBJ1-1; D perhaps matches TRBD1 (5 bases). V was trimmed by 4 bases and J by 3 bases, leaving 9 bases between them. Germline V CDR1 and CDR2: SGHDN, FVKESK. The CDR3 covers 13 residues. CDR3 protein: CASSPRRDTEAFF. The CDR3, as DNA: TGTGCCAGCAGCCCCCGCAGGGACACTGAAGCTTTCTTT.

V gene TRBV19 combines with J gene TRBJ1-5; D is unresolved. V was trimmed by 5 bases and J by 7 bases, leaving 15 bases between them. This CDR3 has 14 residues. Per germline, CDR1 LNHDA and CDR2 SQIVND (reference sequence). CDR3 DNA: TGTGCCAGTAGTGGGTGGCGGGGATCCCAGCCCCAGCATTTT. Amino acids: CASSGWRGSQPQHF.

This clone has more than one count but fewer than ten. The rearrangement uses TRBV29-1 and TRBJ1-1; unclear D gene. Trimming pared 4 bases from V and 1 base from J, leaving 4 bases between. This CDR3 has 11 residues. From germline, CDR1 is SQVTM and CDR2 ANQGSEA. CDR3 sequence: CSVVQNTEAFF. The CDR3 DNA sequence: TGCAGCGTTGTTCAGAACACTGAAGCTTTCTTT.

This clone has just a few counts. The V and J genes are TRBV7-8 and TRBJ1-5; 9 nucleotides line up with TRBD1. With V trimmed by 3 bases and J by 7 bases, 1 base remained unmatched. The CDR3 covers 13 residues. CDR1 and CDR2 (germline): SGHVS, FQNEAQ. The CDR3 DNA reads TGTGCCAGCAGCTTGGGACAGGGCCAGCCCCAGCATTTT. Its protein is CASSLGQGQPQHF. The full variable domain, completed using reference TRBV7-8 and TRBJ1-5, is GAGVSQSPRYKVAKRGQDVALRCDPISGHVSLFWYQQALGQGPEFLTYFQNEAQLDKSGLPSDRFFAERPEGSVSTLKIQRTQQEDSAVYLCASSLGQGQPQHFGDGTRLSIL.

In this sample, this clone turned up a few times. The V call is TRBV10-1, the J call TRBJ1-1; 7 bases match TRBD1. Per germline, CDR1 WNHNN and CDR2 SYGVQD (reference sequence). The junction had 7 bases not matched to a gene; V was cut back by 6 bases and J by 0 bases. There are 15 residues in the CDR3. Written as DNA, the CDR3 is TGCGCCAGCAGAGCGGACAGGTCGTTGAACACTGAAGCTTTCTTT. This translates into CASRADRSLNTEAFF.

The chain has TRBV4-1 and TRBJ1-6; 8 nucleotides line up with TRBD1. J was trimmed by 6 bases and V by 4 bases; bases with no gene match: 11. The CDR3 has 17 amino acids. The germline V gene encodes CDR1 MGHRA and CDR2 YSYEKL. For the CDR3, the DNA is TGCGCCAGCAGCCCCGGACGACCCAGGGGGCCTAATTCACCCCTCCACTTT. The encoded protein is CASSPGRPRGPNSPLHF.